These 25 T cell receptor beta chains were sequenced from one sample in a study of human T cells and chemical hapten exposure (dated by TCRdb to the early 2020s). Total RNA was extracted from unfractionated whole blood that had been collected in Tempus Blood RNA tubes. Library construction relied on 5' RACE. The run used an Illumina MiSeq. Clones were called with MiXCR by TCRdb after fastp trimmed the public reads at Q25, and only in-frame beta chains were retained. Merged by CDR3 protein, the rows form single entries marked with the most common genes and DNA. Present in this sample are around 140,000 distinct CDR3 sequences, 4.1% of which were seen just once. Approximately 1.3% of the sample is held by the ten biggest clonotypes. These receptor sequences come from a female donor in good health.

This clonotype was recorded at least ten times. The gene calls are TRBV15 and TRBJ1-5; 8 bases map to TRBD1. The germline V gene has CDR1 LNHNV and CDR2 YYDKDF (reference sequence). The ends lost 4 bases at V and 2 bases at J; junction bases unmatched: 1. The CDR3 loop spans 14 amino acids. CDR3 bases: TGTGCCACCAGCACGGACAGGGGCAATCAGCCCCAGCATTTT. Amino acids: CATSTDRGNQPQHF.

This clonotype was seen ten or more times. The DNA for the CDR3 is TGTGCCAGCAGCCAAGGGGGGGCCCATACTGAAGCTTTCTTT. Its translation is CASSQGGAHTEAFF. The chain employs TRBV3-1 and TRBJ1-1; D possibly corresponds to TRBD1 (6 bases). With 1 base removed from V and 5 bases from J, the gap between germline ends came to 11 bases. Per germline, CDR1 LGHDT and CDR2 YNNKEL (reference sequence). The CDR3 runs 14 residues.

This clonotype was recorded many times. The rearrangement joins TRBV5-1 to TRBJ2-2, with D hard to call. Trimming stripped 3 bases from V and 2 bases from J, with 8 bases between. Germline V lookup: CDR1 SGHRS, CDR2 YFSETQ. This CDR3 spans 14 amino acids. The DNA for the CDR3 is TGCGCCAGCAGCTCGGAGACCAACACCGGGGAGCTGTTTTTT. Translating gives CASSSETNTGELFF.

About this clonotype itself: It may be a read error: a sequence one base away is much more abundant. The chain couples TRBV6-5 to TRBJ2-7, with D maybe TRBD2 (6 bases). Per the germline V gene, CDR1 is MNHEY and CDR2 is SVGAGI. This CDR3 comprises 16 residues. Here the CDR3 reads CASSRGSGTDSDEQYF. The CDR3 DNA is TGTGCCAGCAGTCGCGGATCCGGGACTGACTCCGACGAGCAGTACTTC.

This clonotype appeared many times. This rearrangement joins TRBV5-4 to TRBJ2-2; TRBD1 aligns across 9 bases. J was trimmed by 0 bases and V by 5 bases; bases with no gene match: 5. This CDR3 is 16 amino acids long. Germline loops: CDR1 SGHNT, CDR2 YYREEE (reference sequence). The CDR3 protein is CASSSTGGPNTGELFF. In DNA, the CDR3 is TGTGCCAGCAGTAGTACAGGGGGCCCGAACACCGGGGAGCTGTTTTTT.

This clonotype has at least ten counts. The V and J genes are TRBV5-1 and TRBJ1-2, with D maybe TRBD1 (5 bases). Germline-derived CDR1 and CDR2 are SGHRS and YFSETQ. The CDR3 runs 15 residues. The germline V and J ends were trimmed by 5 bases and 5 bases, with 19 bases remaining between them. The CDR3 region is CASRHATREGYGYTF. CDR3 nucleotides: TGCGCCAGCAGGCATGCGACCAGGGAGGGGTATGGCTACACCTTC.

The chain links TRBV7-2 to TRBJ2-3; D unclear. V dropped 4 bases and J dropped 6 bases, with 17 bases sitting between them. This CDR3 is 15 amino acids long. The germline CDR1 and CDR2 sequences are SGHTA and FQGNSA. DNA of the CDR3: TGTGCCAGCAGCTCAAACATCCAACGTAGGGATACGCAGTATTTT. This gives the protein CASSSNIQRRDTQYF. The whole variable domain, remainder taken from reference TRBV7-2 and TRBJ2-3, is GAGVSQSPSNKVTEKGKDVELRCDPISGHTALYWYRQSLGQGLEFLIYFQGNSAPDKSGLPSDRFSAERTGGSVSTLTIQRTQQEDSAVYLCASSSNIQRRDTQYFGPGTRLTVL.

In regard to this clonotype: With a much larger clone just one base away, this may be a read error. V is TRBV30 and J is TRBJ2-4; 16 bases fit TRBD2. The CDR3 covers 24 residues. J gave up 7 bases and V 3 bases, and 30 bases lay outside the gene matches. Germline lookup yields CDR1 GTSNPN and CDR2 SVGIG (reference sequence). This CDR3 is CAWSPTPGQRGTSGGVRPMNIQYF. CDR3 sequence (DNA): TGTGCCTGGAGCCCCACTCCGGGACAGAGAGGGACTAGCGGGGGGGTACGTCCGATGAACATTCAGTACTTC. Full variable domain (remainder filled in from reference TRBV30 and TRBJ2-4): SQTIHQWPATLVQPVGSPLSLECTVEGTSNPNLYWYRQAAGRGLQLLFYSVGIGQISSEVPQNLSASRPQDRQFILSSKKLLLSDSGFYLCAWSPTPGQRGTSGGVRPMNIQYFGAGTRLSVL.

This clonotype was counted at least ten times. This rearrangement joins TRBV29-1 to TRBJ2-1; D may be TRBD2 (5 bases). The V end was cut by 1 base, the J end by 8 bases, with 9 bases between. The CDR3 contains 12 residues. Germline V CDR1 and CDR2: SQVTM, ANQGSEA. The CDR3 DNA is TGCAGCGTTGAAGGCGGGTCAGATGAGCAGTTCTTC. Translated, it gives CSVEGGSDEQFF.

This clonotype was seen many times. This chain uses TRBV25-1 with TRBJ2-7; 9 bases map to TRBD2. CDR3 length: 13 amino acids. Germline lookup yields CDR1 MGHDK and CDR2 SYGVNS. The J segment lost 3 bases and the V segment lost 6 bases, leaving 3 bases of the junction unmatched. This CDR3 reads CASRGLAYYEQYF. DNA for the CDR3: TGTGCCAGCAGGGGACTAGCCTACTACGAGCAGTACTTC.

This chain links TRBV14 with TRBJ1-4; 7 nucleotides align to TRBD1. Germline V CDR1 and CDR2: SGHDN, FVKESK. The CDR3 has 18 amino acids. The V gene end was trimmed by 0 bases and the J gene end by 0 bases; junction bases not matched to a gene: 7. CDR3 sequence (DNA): TGTGCCAGCAGCCAAGATCGAAGGCAGGGGGCAACTAATGAAAAACTGTTTTTT. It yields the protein CASSQDRRQGATNEKLFF.

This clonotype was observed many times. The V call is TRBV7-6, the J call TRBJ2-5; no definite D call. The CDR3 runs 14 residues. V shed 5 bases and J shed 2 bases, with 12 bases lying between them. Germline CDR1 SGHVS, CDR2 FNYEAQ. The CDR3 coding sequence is TGTGCCAGCAGCCCCCGGGTCCGACAAGAGACCCAGTACTTC. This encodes CASSPRVRQETQYF.

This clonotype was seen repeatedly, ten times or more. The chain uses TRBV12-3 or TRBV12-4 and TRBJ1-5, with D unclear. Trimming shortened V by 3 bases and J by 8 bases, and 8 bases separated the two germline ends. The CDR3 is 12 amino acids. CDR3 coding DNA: TGTGCCAGCAGTTTTCGGAGGGAGCCCCAGCATTTT. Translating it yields CASSFRREPQHF.

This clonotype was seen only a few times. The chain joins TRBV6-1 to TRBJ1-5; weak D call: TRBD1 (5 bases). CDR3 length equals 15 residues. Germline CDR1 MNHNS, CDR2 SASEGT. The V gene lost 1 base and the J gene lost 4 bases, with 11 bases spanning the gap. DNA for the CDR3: TGTGCCAGCAGTGAAGAGGGGACCAGAAATCAGCCCCAGCATTTT. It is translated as CASSEEGTRNQPQHF.

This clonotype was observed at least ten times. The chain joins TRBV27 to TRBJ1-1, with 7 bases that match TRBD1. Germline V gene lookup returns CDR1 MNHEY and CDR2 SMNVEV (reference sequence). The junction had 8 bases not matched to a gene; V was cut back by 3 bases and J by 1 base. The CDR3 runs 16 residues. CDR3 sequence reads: CASSFFFGTANTEAFF. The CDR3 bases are TGTGCCAGCAGTTTCTTTTTCGGGACAGCGAACACTGAAGCTTTCTTT.

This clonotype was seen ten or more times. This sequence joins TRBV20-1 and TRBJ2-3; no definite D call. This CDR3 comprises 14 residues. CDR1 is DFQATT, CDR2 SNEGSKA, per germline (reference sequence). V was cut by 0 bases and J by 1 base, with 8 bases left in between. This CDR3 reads CSARDQDRTDTQYF. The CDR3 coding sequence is TGCAGTGCTAGAGATCAGGACCGCACAGATACGCAGTATTTT.

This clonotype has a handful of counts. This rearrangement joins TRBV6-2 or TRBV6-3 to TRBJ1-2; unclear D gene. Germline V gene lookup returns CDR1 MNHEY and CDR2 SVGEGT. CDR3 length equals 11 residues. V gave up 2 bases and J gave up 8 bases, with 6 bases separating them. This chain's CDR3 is CASSYVGGYTF. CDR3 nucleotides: TGTGCCAGCAGTTACGTGGGAGGCTACACCTTC.

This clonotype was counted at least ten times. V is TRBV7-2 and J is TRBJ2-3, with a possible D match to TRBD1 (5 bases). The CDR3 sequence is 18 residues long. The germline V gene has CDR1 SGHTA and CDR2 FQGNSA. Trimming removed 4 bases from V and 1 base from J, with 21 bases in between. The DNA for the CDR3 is TGTGCCAGCAGCTGGCGCCCTACACAGGAGTCGGGCACAGATACGCAGTATTTT. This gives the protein CASSWRPTQESGTDTQYF.

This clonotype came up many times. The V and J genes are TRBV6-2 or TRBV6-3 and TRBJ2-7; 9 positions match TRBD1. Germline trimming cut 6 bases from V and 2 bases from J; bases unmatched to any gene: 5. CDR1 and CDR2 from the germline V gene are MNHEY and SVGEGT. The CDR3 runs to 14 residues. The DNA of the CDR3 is TGTGCCAGCAGGCCCGGGACAGGGACCTACGAGCAGTACTTC. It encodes CASRPGTGTYEQYF.

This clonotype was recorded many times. Written as DNA, the CDR3 is TGTGCCAGCAGTCCACGACGGGGAGGGATCGGGAATCAGCCCCAGCATTTT. It yields the protein CASSPRRGGIGNQPQHF. The chain has TRBV27 and TRBJ1-5; D remains ambiguous. The CDR3 consists of 17 residues. V was pared by 5 bases and J by 4 bases, with 21 bases between. The germline gives CDR1 MNHEY, CDR2 SMNVEV (reference sequence).

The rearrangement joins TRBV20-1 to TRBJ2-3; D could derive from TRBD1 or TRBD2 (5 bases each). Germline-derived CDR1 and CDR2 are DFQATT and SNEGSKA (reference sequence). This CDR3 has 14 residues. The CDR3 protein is CSLPGPSRTDTQYF. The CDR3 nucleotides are TGCAGCCTTCCGGGACCGTCTCGCACAGATACGCAGTATTTT.

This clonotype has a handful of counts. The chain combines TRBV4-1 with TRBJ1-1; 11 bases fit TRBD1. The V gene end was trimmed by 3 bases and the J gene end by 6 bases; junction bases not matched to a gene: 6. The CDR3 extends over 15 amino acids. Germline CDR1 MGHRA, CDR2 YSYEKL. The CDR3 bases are TGCGCCAGCAGCCATGGTCCGGGACAGGGGGCTGAAGCTTTCTTT. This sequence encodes CASSHGPGQGAEAFF.

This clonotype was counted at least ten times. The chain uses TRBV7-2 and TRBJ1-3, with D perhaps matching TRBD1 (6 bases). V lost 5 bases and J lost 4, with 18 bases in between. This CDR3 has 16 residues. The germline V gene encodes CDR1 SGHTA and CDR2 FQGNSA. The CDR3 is CASSPRDIDPGNTIYF. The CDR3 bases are TGTGCCAGCAGCCCGAGGGACATCGACCCAGGAAACACCATATATTTT. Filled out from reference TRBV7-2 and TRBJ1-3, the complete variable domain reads GAGVSQSPSNKVTEKGKDVELRCDPISGHTALYWYRQSLGQGLEFLIYFQGNSAPDKSGLPSDRFSAERTGGSVSTLTIQRTQQEDSAVYLCASSPRDIDPGNTIYFGEGSWLTVV.

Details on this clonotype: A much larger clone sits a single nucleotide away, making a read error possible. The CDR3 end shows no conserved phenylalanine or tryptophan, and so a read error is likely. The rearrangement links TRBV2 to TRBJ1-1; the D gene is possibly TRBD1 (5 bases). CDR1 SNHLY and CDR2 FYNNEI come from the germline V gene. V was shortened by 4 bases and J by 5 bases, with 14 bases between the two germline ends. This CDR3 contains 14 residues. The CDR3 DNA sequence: TGTGCCAGCAGTGTGGCTGAGGGGCGAACTGAAGCTTTCTGT. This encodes CASSVAEGRTEAFC.

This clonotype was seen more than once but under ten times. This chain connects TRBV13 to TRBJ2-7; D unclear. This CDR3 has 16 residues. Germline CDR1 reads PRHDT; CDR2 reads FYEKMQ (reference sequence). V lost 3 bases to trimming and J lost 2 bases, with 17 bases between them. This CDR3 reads CASSFLPRPEAYEQYF. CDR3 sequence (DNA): TGTGCCAGCAGCTTTTTACCCCGACCCGAAGCCTACGAGCAGTACTTC.